Sequencing of this T cell receptor (beta chain) was carried out in a study of cytomegalovirus exposure and HLA in healthy donors. General study findings and limits: Overall, approximately 150 TCR beta chains were annotated as cytomegalovirus-associated. There were some public TCRs occurring in many donors, but most TCR sequences were rare.

This table comes from immunoSEQ multiplex PCR, and its TCRdb copy is limited to in-frame clones, with some not included. Of about 150,000 clones detected, less than 90% appear once; the ten largest clones hold around 20%. Donors were drawn from the approximately 120-subject validation cohort, separate from the roughly 610-subject first cohort. With regard to this clone: Its antigen is unknown.

Germline V CDR1 and CDR2: SNHLY, FYNNEI. Trimming took 5 bases from V and 7 from J, leaving 17 bases between them. This CDR3 contains 14 residues. Sequencing was carried out using PBMCs. The chain combines TRBV2 with TRBJ1-1; D unclear. This TCR was recovered from a man aged 18-30 years in good health and CMV-seropositive. The CDR3 region has the DNA TGTGCCAGCAGTTTTGAGGGTCTTAGGAGTGAAGCTTTCTTT. It codes for CASSFEGLRSEAFF.